These 8 T cell receptor beta chains were sequenced from one sample in a study of T cell responses to AZD1222 COVID-19 vaccine. Assay: immunoSEQ multiplex PCR; the TCRdb copy retains only in-frame clones and omits some. The sample lists around 95,000 clones, roughly 88% occurring once. The source was peripheral blood, collected on day 0 of AZD1222 vaccination. The receptors stem from an adult in good health.

This chain uses TRBV5-1 with TRBJ1-4, with 8 bases matching TRBD1. Trimming removed 5 bases from V and 5 bases from J; junction bases left unmatched: 5. The CDR3 contains 14 residues. CDR1 is SGHRS and CDR2 is YFSETQ in the germline V gene. The CDR3: CASRAGTGNEKLFF. CDR3 nucleotide sequence: TGCGCCAGCAGGGCCGGGACAGGAAATGAAAAACTGTTTTTT.

This chain connects TRBV11-2 to TRBJ1-4, with a possible D match to TRBD1 (5 bases). V was cut by 5 bases and J by 1 base, with 14 bases left in between. This CDR3 region has 16 residues. Germline V CDR1 and CDR2: SGHAT, FQNNGV. The CDR3: CASSPGTAITNEKLFF. In DNA form, the CDR3 reads TGTGCCAGCAGCCCTGGGACCGCGATAACTAATGAAAAACTGTTTTTT. Full variable domain (outside the CDR3, taken from reference TRBV11-2 and TRBJ1-4): EAGVAQSPRYKIIEKRQSVAFWCNPISGHATLYWYQQILGQGPKLLIQFQNNGVVDDSQLPKDRFSAERLKGVDSTLKIQPAKLEDSAVYLCASSPGTAITNEKLFFGSGTQLSVL.

The chain couples TRBV12-5 to TRBJ2-7; 7 bases map to TRBD1. Trimming took 1 base from V and 5 from J; bases not matched to a gene: 20. Germline V gene sequence: CDR1 LGHNT, CDR2 FRNRAP. This CDR3 has 19 residues. The CDR3 reads CASGLAYGTDVLRAHEQYF. CDR3 DNA: TGTGCTAGTGGTTTGGCCTACGGGACAGACGTCTTACGAGCACACGAGCAGTACTTC.

The rearrangement links TRBV3-1 (or the pseudogene TRBV3-2) to TRBJ1-4, with D unclear. There are 12 residues in the CDR3. Germline CDR1 LGHDT, CDR2 YNNKEL (reference sequence). Trimming left V 0 bases short and J 7 bases short, with 3 bases between. The CDR3 loop is CASSQEGEKLFF. The CDR3 region has the DNA TGTGCCAGCAGCCAAGAGGGTGAAAAACTGTTTTTT.

The gene calls are TRBV7-3 and TRBJ2-3; TRBD2 matches at 13 bases. Germline CDR1 and CDR2: SGHTA and FQGTGA. The V segment lost 5 bases and the J segment 6 bases; nucleotides outside the gene matches: 8. There are 16 residues in the CDR3. The CDR3 DNA is TGTGCCAGCAGCCCCGGACTAGCGGGAGTTTCGGATACGCAGTATTTT. Protein sequence: CASSPGLAGVSDTQYF. Full variable domain (rest looked up from reference TRBV7-3 and TRBJ2-3): GAGVSQTPSNKVTEKGKYVELRCDPISGHTALYWYRQSLGQGPEFLIYFQGTGAADDSGLPNDRFFAVRPEGSVSTLKIQRTERGDSAVYLCASSPGLAGVSDTQYFGPGTRLTVL.

V and J are TRBV11-1 and TRBJ2-7; no clear D. Trimming cost V 8 bases and J 2 bases, with 13 bases left between them. The CDR3 loop spans 13 amino acids. Germline lookup yields CDR1 SGHAT and CDR2 FQDESV (reference sequence). In DNA form, the CDR3 reads TGTGCCAGCGCAAACCAAGGGCCCTACGAGCAGTACTTC. Translation: CASANQGPYEQYF.

This chain links TRBV6-2 or TRBV6-3 with TRBJ1-6; D is possibly TRBD1 (6 bases). This CDR3 contains 16 residues. The V gene's germline CDR1 is MNHEY and CDR2 SVGEGT. Trimming stripped 6 bases from V and 9 bases from J, with 21 bases between. Here the CDR3 reads CASSGRDGTSGSPLHF. In nucleotides, the CDR3 is TGTGCCAGCAGCGGGCGTGATGGGACATCGGGTTCACCCCTCCACTTT.

CDR3 region: CASSDQKTEAFF. In DNA form, the CDR3 reads TGTGCCAGCAGTGACCAGAAGACTGAAGCTTTCTTT. The chain is built from TRBV25-1 and TRBJ1-1; no clear D gene. Germline CDR1 is MGHDK and CDR2 is SYGVNS. Trimming left V 3 bases short and J 5 bases short, with 7 bases between. The length of the CDR3 is 12 residues.